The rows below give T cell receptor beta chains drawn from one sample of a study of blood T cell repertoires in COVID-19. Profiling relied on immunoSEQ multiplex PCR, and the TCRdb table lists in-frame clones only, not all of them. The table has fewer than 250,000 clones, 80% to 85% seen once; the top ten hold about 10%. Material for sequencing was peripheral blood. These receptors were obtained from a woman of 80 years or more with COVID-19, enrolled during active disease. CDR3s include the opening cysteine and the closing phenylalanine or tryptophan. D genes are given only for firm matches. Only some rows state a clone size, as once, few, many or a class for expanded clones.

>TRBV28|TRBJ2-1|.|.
CASGLRNEQFF
TGTGCCAGCGGACTCCGGAATGAGCAGTTCTTC
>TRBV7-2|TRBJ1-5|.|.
CASSLGGGNQPQHF
TGTGCCAGCAGCTTAGGAGGGGGTAATCAGCCCCAGCATTTT
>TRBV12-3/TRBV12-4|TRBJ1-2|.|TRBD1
CASTPDRGYGYTF
TGTGCCAGCACCCCGGACAGGGGCTATGGCTACACCTTC
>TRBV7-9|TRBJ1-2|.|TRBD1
CASSSPTGSNYGYTF
TGTGCCAGCAGCTCCCCGACAGGGAGTAACTATGGCTACACCTTC
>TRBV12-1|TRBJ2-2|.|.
CASSLAGHNTGELFF
TGTGCCAGCAGCCTTGCGGGACACAACACCGGGGAGCTGTTTTTT
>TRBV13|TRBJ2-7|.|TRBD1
CASSPTGGEQYF
TGTGCCAGCAGCCCGACAGGGGGCGAGCAGTACTTC
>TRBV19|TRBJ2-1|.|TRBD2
CASSIDTSGGPSSYNEQFF
TGTGCCAGTAGTATAGACACTAGCGGGGGGCCGAGCTCCTACAATGAGCAGTTCTTC
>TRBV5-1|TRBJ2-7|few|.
CASSRTATYEQYF
TGCGCCAGCAGCCGGACAGCCACCTACGAGCAGTACTTC
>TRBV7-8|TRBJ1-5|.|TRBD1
CASSPRTGPLNQPQHF
TGTGCCAGCAGCCCCCGGACAGGGCCCTTAAATCAGCCCCAGCATTTT
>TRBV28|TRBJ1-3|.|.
CASTRTVASGGNTIYF
TGTGCCAGCACTCGGACAGTGGCTAGTGGGGGAAACACCATATATTTT
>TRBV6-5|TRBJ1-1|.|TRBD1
CASRQGAVNTEAFF
TGTGCCAGCAGACAGGGGGCTGTGAACACTGAAGCTTTCTTT
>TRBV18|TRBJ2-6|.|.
CASSPPHSGANVLTF
TGTGCCAGCTCACCACCTCACTCTGGGGCCAACGTCCTGACTTTC
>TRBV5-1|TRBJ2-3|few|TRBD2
CASSPRTSGNTDTQYF
TGCGCCAGCAGCCCCCGGACTAGCGGAAACACAGATACGCAGTATTTT
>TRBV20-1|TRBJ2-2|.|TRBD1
CSASKGTENTGELFF
TGCAGTGCTAGTAAGGGGACAGAGAACACCGGGGAGCTGTTTTTT